Below are 18 T cell receptor beta chains sequenced from a single sample in a study of T cells in localized non-small cell lung cancer. Data came from immunoSEQ multiplex PCR; TCRdb stores just in-frame clones and leaves some out. The table has about 990 clones, around 24% seen once; the top ten hold about a fifth. The sequencing used normal lung tissue next to the tumor, collected before any cancer treatment. These TCRs come from a woman between 40 and 69 years old with stage III lung adenocarcinoma.

This chain links TRBV9 with TRBJ1-1, with 9 bases fitting TRBD1. CDR1 SGDLS and CDR2 YYNGEE come from the germline V gene. The CDR3 loop spans 16 amino acids. V was pared by 0 bases and J by 2 bases, with 5 bases of the junction left unmatched. CDR3 nucleotides: TGTGCCAGCAGCGTAGTAACAGGGGGCATCAACACTGAAGCTTTCTTT. Translation gives CASSVVTGGINTEAFF.

This rearrangement joins TRBV12-5 to TRBJ2-1, with TRBD1 matching over 10 bases. The CDR3 consists of 18 residues. Germline V gene data show CDR1 as LGHNT and CDR2 as FRNRAP. V lost 6 bases to trimming and J lost 6 bases; unmatched junction nucleotides: 17. The CDR3 spells CASGLSPVGTGESNEQFF. DNA of the CDR3: TGTGCTAGTGGCCTTTCCCCCGTCGGGACAGGGGAAAGCAATGAGCAGTTCTTC. The variable domain in full, with the rest retrieved from reference TRBV12-5 and TRBJ2-1, is DARVTQTPRHKVTEMGQEVTMRCQPILGHNTVFWYRQTMMQGLELLAYFRNRAPLDDSGMPKDRFSAEMPDATLATLKIQPSEPRDSAVYFCASGLSPVGTGESNEQFFGPGTRLTVL.

The chain is built from TRBV19 and TRBJ2-1; D may be TRBD1 (5 bases). The length of the CDR3 is 14 residues. V lost 7 bases, J lost 3 bases, and 13 bases lay in between. Germline CDR1 is LNHDA and CDR2 is SQIVND (reference sequence). CDR3 sequence reads: CASTQDSSYNEQFF. CDR3 bases: TGTGCCAGTACCCAAGACAGCAGCTACAATGAGCAGTTCTTC. Combining the CDR3 with reference TRBV19 and TRBJ2-1 gives the whole variable domain DGGITQSPKYLFRKEGQNVTLSCEQNLNHDAMYWYRQDPGQGLRLIYYSQIVNDFQKGDIAEGYSVSREKKESFPLTVTSAQKNPTAFYLCASTQDSSYNEQFFGPGTRLTVL.

J is TRBJ2-1 and V is TRBV1. TRBV1 is termed a pseudogene. The CDR3 runs to 13 residues. The CDR3 here is CTTDPGEDNEQFF. DNA for the CDR3: TGCACCACCGACCCGGGCGAGGACAATGAGCAGTTCTTC.

This clone was seen a handful of times. This chain connects TRBV11-3 to TRBJ1-2; possibly TRBD1 for D (5 bases). Germline CDR1 and CDR2: SGHNT and YENEEA. This CDR3 spans 14 amino acids. Trimming cost V 4 bases and J 9 bases, with 18 bases left between them. The CDR3 nucleotides are TGTGCCAGCAGCTCCTCGGGGCCAGCTCGGAGCTACACCTTC. Translating gives CASSSSGPARSYTF.

This clone was detected a few times. The chain carries TRBV11-3 and TRBJ2-7; D remains ambiguous. V gave up 5 bases and J gave up 2 bases, with 19 bases separating them. This CDR3 contains 16 residues. The V gene's germline CDR1 is SGHNT and CDR2 YENEEA. CDR3 sequence (DNA): TGTGCCAGCAGCCCACCACGAAGCCTCCCTACCTACGAGCAGTACTTC. Its protein is CASSPPRSLPTYEQYF. Full variable domain (remainder filled in from reference TRBV11-3 and TRBJ2-7): EAGVVQSPRYKIIEKKQPVAFWCNPISGHNTLYWYLQNLGQGPELLIRYENEEAVDDSQLPKDRFSAERLKGVDSTLKIQPAELGDSAVYLCASSPPRSLPTYEQYFGPGTRLTVT.

This clone has a handful of counts. This chain connects TRBV6-1 to TRBJ1-5; D uncertain. Germline CDR1 is MNHNS and CDR2 is SASEGT. This CDR3 has 15 amino acids. V gave up 1 base and J gave up 4 bases, with 11 bases separating them. The CDR3 sequence is CASSEGRPKNQPQHF. CDR3 bases: TGTGCCAGCAGTGAAGGCAGGCCTAAAAATCAGCCCCAGCATTTT.

This clone qualifies as large. The CDR3 bases are TGTGCCAGCAGTTACCGGGCACAGGGTGAAGCTTTCTTT. Residues: CASSYRAQGEAFF. The genes are TRBV6-8 and TRBJ1-1; D perhaps matches TRBD1 (6 bases). Germline assignment: CDR1 MNHGY and CDR2 SAAAGT. V was cut by 2 bases and J by 7 bases, with 11 bases left in between. This CDR3 comprises 13 residues.

The rearrangement joins TRBV19 to TRBJ2-1, with unresolved D. In germline, CDR1 is LNHDA, CDR2 SQIVND (reference sequence). V lost 5 bases and J lost 6, with 8 bases in between. There are 12 residues in the CDR3. The CDR3 sequence: CASSFRVNEQFF. DNA for the CDR3: TGTGCCAGTAGTTTCCGGGTCAATGAGCAGTTCTTC. Full variable domain (missing parts from reference TRBV19 and TRBJ2-1): DGGITQSPKYLFRKEGQNVTLSCEQNLNHDAMYWYRQDPGQGLRLIYYSQIVNDFQKGDIAEGYSVSREKKESFPLTVTSAQKNPTAFYLCASSFRVNEQFFGPGTRLTVL.

The chain is built from TRBV5-1 and TRBJ2-2; D unclear. Germline assignment: CDR1 SGHRS and CDR2 YFSETQ. V was cut by 7 bases and J by 3 bases, with 16 bases left in between. The CDR3 is 15 residues long. CDR3 amino acids: CASRVGRTHTGELFF. CDR3 DNA: TGCGCCAGCCGGGTCGGCCGTACACACACCGGGGAGCTGTTTTTT.

V and J are TRBV9 and TRBJ1-5; D not resolved. With 0 bases removed from V and 2 bases from J, the gap between germline ends came to 9 bases. Germline CDR1 reads SGDLS; CDR2 reads YYNGEE. The CDR3 totals 15 residues. The CDR3 protein is CASSVDISGNQPQHF. CDR3 nucleotides: TGTGCCAGCAGCGTAGATATTTCGGGCAATCAGCCCCAGCATTTT. Together with reference TRBV9 and TRBJ1-5, the CDR3 gives the full variable domain: DSGVTQTPKHLITATGQRVTLRCSPRSGDLSVYWYQQSLDQGLQFLIQYYNGEERAKGNILERFSAQQFPDLHSELNLSSLELGDSALYFCASSVDISGNQPQHFGDGTRLSIL.

V and J are TRBV28 and TRBJ2-6; D is uncertain. Trimming took 5 bases from V and 5 from J, leaving 22 bases between them. Germline assignment: CDR1 MDHEN and CDR2 SYDVKM. This CDR3 is built from 18 residues. The DNA for the CDR3 is TGTGCCAGCAGTACCCATCGCTTGACACAAAGTCGGGCCAACGTCCTGACTTTC. This sequence encodes CASSTHRLTQSRANVLTF.

This clone has a handful of counts. The chain combines TRBV23-1 with TRBJ1-2, with a possible D match to TRBD1 (6 bases). TRBV23-1 is an ORF, with its function uncertain. Deletions cut 5 bases from V and 2 bases from J, with 12 bases between. This CDR3 has 14 residues. The CDR3, as DNA: TGCGCCAGCAGTTTCCGGGACACCAACTATGGCTACACCTTC. Its translation is CASSFRDTNYGYTF.

This clone was counted once. The V gene is TRBV5-1, the J gene TRBJ1-1; 11 bases line up with TRBD1. CDR3 length equals 16 residues. In germline, CDR1 is SGHRS, CDR2 YFSETQ. With V trimmed by 1 base and J by 4 bases, 6 bases remained unmatched. The CDR3 loop is CASSLIGQGATTEAFF. The CDR3 DNA sequence: TGCGCCAGCAGCTTGATAGGACAGGGGGCTACCACTGAAGCTTTCTTT. The full variable domain, completed using reference TRBV5-1 and TRBJ1-1, is KAGVTQTPRYLIKTRGQQVTLSCSPISGHRSVSWYQQTPGQGLQFLFEYFSETQRNKGNFPGRFSGRQFSNSRSEMNVSTLELGDSALYLCASSLIGQGATTEAFFGQGTRLTVV.

V gene TRBV19 combines with J gene TRBJ1-6; 7 bases agree with TRBD1. The CDR3 has 15 amino acids. Per the germline V gene, CDR1 is LNHDA and CDR2 is SQIVND (reference sequence). V trimming: 5 bases; J trimming: 10 bases; junction bases outside the gene matches: 11. CDR3 nucleotides: TGTGCCAGTAGTCCCTGGCCAGGGGGAGCCTCACCCCTCCACTTT. Translation: CASSPWPGGASPLHF. The full variable domain, completed using reference TRBV19 and TRBJ1-6, is DGGITQSPKYLFRKEGQNVTLSCEQNLNHDAMYWYRQDPGQGLRLIYYSQIVNDFQKGDIAEGYSVSREKKESFPLTVTSAQKNPTAFYLCASSPWPGGASPLHFGNGTRLTVT.

In its sample, this clone ranks as large (0.1 to 1%). The chain links TRBV28 to TRBJ2-3; TRBD2 aligns across 8 bases. CDR1 MDHEN and CDR2 SYDVKM come from the germline V gene. J lost 4 bases, V lost 6 bases, and 6 bases had no gene match. This CDR3 contains 14 residues. The CDR3 here is CASRTVGGADTQYF. CDR3 nucleotides: TGTGCCAGCAGAACCGTCGGGGGGGCAGATACGCAGTATTTT.

V and J are TRBV9 and TRBJ2-2; D might be TRBD1 (6 bases). This CDR3 is 15 amino acids long. Germline values: CDR1 SGDLS, CDR2 YYNGEE. Trimming took off 0 bases at V and 1 base at J, with 7 bases between the two ends. CDR3 DNA: TGTGCCAGCAGCGTAGCACAGGGGAACACCGGGGAGCTGTTTTTT. It specifies CASSVAQGNTGELFF. Variable domain in full (rest from reference TRBV9 and TRBJ2-2): DSGVTQTPKHLITATGQRVTLRCSPRSGDLSVYWYQQSLDQGLQFLIQYYNGEERAKGNILERFSAQQFPDLHSELNLSSLELGDSALYFCASSVAQGNTGELFFGEGSRLTVL.

A few counts support this clone. This chain uses TRBV6-8 with TRBJ2-3; no definite D call. The germline V gene encodes CDR1 MNHGY and CDR2 SAAAGT. The V end lost 8 bases, the J end lost 4 bases, and 10 bases lay between the germline ends. The CDR3 totals 12 residues. CDR3 sequence: CASGLVSDTQYF. Written as DNA, the CDR3 is TGTGCCAGCGGGCTAGTCTCAGATACGCAGTATTTT.